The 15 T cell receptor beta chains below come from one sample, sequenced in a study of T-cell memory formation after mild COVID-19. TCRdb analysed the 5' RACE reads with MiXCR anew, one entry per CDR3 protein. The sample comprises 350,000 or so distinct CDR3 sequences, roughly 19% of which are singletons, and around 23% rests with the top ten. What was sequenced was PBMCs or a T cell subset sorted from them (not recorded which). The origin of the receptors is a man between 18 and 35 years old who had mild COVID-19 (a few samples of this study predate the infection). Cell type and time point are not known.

The CDR3 is CASSTTLWTIYGYTF. As DNA, the CDR3 is TGTGCCAGCAGTACGACGCTATGGACAATTTATGGCTACACCTTC. The V call is TRBV6-6, the J call TRBJ1-2; maybe TRBD1 (5 bases). Germline V gene lookup returns CDR1 MNHNY and CDR2 SVGAGI (reference sequence). The V gene lost 5 bases and the J gene lost 5 bases, with 18 bases spanning the gap. CDR3 length equals 15 residues.

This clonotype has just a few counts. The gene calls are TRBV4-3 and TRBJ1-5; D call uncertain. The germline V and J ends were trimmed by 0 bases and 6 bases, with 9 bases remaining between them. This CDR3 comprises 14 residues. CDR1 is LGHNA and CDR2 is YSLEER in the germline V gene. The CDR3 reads CASSQDRTGQPQHF. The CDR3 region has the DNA TGCGCCAGCAGCCAAGATAGGACGGGTCAGCCCCAGCATTTT.

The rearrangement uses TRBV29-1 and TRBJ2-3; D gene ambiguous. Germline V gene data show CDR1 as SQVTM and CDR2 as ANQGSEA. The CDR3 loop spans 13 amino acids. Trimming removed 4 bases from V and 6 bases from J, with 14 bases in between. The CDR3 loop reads CSVGRDLSDTQYF. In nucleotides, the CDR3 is TGCAGCGTTGGAAGAGATTTATCGGATACGCAGTATTTT.

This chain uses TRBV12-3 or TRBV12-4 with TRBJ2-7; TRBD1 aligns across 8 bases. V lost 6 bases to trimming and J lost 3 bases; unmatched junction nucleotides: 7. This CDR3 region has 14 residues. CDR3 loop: CASSDRGLDYEQYF. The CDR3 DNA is TGTGCCAGCAGCGACAGGGGCCTTGACTACGAGCAGTACTTC.

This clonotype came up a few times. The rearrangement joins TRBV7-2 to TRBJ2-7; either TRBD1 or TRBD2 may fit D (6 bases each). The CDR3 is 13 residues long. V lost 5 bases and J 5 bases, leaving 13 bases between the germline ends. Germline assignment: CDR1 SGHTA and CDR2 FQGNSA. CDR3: CASSQTRGHEQYV. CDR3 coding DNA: TGTGCCAGCAGCCAAACCCGGGGGCACGAGCAGTACGTC.

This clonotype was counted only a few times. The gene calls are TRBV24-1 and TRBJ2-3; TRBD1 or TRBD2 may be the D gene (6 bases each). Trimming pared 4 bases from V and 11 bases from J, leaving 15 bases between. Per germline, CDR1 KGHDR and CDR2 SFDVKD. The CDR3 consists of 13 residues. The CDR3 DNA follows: TGTGCCACCAGTGACCCAGGGGAGGAGAAGCAGTATTTT. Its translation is CATSDPGEEKQYF.

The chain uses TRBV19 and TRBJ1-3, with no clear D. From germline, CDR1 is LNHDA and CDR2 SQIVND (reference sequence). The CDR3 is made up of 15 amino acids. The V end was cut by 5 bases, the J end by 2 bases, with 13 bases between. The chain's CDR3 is CASSPAGGAGNTIYF. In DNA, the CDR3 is TGTGCCAGTAGTCCCGCCGGTGGGGCTGGAAACACCATATATTTT.

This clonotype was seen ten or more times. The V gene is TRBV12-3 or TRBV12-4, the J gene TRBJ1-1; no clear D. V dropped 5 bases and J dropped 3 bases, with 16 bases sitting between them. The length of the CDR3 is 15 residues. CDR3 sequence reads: CASSHPGGGHTEAFF. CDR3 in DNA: TGTGCCAGCAGTCACCCGGGAGGAGGGCACACTGAAGCTTTCTTT.

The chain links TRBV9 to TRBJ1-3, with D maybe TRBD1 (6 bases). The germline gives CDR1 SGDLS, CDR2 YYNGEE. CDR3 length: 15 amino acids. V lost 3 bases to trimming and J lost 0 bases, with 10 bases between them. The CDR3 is CASSGTVSSGNTIYF. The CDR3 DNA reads TGTGCCAGCAGCGGGACAGTAAGCTCTGGAAACACCATATATTTT.

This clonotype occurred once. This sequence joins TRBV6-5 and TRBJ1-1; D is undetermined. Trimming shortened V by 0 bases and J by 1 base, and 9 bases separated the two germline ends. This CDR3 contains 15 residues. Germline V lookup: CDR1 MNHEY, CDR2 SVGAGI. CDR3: CASSYSFNQNTEAFF. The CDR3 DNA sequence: TGTGCCAGCAGTTACTCGTTTAACCAGAACACTGAAGCTTTCTTT.

The CDR3 spells CASSPGTGVAALHF. For the CDR3, the DNA is TGTGCCAGCTCACCAGGGACGGGGGTTGCGGCCCTCCACTTT. J is TRBJ1-6 and V is TRBV18, with TRBD1 as a possible D gene (5 bases). This CDR3 contains 14 residues. V was cut by 2 bases and J by 14 bases, with 16 bases left in between. From germline, CDR1 is KGHSH and CDR2 LQKENI.

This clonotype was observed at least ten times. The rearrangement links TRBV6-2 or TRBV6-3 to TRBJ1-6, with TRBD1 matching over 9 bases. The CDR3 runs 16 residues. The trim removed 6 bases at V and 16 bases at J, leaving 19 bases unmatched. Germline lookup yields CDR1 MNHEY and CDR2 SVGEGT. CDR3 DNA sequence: TGTGCCAGCAGAACCACGCGGGGGACAGGGTCTCCGGCACTCCACTTT. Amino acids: CASRTTRGTGSPALHF.

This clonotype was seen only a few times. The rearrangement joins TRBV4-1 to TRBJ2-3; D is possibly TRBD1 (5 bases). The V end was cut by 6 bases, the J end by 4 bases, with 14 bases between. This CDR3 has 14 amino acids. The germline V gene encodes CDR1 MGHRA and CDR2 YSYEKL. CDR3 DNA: TGCGCCAGCAGGGACCAGGGTTTCGCAGATACGCAGTATTTT. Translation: CASRDQGFADTQYF.

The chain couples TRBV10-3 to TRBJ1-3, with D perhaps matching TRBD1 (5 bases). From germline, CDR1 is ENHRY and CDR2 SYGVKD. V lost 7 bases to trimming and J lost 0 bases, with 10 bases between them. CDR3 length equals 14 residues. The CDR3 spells CAITMDNSGNTIYF. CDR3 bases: TGTGCCATCACTATGGACAACTCTGGAAACACCATATATTTT.

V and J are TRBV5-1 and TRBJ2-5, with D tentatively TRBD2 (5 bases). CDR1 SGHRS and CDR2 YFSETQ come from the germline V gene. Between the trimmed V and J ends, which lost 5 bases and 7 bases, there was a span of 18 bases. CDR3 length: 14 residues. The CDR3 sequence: CASRQEGPGGTQYF. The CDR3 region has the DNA TGCGCCAGCAGGCAGGAAGGACCCGGAGGGACCCAGTACTTC.